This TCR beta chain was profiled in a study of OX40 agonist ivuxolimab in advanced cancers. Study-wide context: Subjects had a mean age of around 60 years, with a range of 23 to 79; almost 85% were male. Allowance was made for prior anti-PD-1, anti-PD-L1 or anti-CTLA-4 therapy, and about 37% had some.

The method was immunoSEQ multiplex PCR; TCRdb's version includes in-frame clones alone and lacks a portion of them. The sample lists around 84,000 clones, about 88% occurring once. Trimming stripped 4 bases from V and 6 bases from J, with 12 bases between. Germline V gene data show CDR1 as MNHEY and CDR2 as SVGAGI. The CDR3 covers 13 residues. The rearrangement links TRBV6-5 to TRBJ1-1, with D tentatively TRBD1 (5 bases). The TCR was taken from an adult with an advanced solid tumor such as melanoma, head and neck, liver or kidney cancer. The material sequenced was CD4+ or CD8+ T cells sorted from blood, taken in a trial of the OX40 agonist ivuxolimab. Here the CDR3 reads CASSSPGRAEAFF. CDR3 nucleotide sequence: TGTGCCAGCAGTTCACCAGGGCGGGCTGAAGCTTTCTTT.